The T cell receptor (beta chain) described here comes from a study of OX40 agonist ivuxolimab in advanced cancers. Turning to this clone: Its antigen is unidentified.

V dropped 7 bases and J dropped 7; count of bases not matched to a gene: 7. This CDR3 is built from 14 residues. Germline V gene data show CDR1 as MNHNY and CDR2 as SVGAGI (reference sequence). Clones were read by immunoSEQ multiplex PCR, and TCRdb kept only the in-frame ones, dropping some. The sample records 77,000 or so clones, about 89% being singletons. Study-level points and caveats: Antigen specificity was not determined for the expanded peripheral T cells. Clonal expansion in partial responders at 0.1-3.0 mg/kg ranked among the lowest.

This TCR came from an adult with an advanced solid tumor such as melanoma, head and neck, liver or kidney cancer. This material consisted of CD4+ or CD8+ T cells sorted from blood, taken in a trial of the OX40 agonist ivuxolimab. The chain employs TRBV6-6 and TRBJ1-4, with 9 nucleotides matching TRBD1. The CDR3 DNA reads TGTGCCAGCATCCCGACAGGGGGAGGTGAAAAACTGTTTTTT. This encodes CASIPTGGGEKLFF.